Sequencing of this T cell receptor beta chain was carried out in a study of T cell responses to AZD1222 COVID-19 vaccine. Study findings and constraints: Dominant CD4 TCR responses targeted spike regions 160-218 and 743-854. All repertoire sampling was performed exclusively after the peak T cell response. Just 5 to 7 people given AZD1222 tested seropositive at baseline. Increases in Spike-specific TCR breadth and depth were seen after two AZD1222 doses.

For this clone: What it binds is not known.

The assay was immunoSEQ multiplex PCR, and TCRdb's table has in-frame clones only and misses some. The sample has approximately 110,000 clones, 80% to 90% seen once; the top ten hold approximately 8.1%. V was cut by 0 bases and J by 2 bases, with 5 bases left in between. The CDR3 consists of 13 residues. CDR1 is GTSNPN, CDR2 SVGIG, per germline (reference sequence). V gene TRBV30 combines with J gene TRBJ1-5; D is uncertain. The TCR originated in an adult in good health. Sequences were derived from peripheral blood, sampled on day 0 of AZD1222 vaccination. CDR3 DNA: TGTGCCTGGAGTGTACGGGGCAATCAGCCCCAGCATTTT. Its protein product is CAWSVRGNQPQHF.